This T cell receptor (beta chain) was identified during a study of T-cell reconstitution after alpha-beta-depleted transplantation in children. Study-wide findings and caveats: From surviving recipient T cells and thymic progenitors came the high day-60 TCRbeta diversity observed in some patients. Reportedly, roughly two months post-transplant, alpha-beta T cells arose from several hundred expanded graft clones. One year post-transplant, T-cell counts and diversity were largely derived from T cells produced anew.

About this clonotype: Its antigen is currently unknown.

Preparing the TCRbeta library involved the use of unique molecular identifiers. TCRdb re-derived calls from the PCR reads in MiXCR, one entry per CDR3 protein. The data hold about a million distinct CDR3 sequences, with roughly 31% observed a single time. The CDR3 has 13 residues. The ends were cut back, 5 bases at V and 4 bases at J, with 15 bases in the middle. Germline CDR1 reads SQVTM; CDR2 reads ANQGSEA. This sequence was found in a boy in the first two years of life who had a stem cell transplant for SCID, so the T cells may come from the graft donor. This chain uses TRBV29-1 with TRBJ2-7; D call uncertain. The sequences come from PBMCs, mostly from graft donor cells, collected 360 days after TCRalphabeta/CD19-depleted stem cell transplant. The CDR3 is CSVYSAGPYEQYF. DNA for the CDR3: TGCAGCGTTTACAGTGCCGGCCCTTACGAGCAGTACTTC.